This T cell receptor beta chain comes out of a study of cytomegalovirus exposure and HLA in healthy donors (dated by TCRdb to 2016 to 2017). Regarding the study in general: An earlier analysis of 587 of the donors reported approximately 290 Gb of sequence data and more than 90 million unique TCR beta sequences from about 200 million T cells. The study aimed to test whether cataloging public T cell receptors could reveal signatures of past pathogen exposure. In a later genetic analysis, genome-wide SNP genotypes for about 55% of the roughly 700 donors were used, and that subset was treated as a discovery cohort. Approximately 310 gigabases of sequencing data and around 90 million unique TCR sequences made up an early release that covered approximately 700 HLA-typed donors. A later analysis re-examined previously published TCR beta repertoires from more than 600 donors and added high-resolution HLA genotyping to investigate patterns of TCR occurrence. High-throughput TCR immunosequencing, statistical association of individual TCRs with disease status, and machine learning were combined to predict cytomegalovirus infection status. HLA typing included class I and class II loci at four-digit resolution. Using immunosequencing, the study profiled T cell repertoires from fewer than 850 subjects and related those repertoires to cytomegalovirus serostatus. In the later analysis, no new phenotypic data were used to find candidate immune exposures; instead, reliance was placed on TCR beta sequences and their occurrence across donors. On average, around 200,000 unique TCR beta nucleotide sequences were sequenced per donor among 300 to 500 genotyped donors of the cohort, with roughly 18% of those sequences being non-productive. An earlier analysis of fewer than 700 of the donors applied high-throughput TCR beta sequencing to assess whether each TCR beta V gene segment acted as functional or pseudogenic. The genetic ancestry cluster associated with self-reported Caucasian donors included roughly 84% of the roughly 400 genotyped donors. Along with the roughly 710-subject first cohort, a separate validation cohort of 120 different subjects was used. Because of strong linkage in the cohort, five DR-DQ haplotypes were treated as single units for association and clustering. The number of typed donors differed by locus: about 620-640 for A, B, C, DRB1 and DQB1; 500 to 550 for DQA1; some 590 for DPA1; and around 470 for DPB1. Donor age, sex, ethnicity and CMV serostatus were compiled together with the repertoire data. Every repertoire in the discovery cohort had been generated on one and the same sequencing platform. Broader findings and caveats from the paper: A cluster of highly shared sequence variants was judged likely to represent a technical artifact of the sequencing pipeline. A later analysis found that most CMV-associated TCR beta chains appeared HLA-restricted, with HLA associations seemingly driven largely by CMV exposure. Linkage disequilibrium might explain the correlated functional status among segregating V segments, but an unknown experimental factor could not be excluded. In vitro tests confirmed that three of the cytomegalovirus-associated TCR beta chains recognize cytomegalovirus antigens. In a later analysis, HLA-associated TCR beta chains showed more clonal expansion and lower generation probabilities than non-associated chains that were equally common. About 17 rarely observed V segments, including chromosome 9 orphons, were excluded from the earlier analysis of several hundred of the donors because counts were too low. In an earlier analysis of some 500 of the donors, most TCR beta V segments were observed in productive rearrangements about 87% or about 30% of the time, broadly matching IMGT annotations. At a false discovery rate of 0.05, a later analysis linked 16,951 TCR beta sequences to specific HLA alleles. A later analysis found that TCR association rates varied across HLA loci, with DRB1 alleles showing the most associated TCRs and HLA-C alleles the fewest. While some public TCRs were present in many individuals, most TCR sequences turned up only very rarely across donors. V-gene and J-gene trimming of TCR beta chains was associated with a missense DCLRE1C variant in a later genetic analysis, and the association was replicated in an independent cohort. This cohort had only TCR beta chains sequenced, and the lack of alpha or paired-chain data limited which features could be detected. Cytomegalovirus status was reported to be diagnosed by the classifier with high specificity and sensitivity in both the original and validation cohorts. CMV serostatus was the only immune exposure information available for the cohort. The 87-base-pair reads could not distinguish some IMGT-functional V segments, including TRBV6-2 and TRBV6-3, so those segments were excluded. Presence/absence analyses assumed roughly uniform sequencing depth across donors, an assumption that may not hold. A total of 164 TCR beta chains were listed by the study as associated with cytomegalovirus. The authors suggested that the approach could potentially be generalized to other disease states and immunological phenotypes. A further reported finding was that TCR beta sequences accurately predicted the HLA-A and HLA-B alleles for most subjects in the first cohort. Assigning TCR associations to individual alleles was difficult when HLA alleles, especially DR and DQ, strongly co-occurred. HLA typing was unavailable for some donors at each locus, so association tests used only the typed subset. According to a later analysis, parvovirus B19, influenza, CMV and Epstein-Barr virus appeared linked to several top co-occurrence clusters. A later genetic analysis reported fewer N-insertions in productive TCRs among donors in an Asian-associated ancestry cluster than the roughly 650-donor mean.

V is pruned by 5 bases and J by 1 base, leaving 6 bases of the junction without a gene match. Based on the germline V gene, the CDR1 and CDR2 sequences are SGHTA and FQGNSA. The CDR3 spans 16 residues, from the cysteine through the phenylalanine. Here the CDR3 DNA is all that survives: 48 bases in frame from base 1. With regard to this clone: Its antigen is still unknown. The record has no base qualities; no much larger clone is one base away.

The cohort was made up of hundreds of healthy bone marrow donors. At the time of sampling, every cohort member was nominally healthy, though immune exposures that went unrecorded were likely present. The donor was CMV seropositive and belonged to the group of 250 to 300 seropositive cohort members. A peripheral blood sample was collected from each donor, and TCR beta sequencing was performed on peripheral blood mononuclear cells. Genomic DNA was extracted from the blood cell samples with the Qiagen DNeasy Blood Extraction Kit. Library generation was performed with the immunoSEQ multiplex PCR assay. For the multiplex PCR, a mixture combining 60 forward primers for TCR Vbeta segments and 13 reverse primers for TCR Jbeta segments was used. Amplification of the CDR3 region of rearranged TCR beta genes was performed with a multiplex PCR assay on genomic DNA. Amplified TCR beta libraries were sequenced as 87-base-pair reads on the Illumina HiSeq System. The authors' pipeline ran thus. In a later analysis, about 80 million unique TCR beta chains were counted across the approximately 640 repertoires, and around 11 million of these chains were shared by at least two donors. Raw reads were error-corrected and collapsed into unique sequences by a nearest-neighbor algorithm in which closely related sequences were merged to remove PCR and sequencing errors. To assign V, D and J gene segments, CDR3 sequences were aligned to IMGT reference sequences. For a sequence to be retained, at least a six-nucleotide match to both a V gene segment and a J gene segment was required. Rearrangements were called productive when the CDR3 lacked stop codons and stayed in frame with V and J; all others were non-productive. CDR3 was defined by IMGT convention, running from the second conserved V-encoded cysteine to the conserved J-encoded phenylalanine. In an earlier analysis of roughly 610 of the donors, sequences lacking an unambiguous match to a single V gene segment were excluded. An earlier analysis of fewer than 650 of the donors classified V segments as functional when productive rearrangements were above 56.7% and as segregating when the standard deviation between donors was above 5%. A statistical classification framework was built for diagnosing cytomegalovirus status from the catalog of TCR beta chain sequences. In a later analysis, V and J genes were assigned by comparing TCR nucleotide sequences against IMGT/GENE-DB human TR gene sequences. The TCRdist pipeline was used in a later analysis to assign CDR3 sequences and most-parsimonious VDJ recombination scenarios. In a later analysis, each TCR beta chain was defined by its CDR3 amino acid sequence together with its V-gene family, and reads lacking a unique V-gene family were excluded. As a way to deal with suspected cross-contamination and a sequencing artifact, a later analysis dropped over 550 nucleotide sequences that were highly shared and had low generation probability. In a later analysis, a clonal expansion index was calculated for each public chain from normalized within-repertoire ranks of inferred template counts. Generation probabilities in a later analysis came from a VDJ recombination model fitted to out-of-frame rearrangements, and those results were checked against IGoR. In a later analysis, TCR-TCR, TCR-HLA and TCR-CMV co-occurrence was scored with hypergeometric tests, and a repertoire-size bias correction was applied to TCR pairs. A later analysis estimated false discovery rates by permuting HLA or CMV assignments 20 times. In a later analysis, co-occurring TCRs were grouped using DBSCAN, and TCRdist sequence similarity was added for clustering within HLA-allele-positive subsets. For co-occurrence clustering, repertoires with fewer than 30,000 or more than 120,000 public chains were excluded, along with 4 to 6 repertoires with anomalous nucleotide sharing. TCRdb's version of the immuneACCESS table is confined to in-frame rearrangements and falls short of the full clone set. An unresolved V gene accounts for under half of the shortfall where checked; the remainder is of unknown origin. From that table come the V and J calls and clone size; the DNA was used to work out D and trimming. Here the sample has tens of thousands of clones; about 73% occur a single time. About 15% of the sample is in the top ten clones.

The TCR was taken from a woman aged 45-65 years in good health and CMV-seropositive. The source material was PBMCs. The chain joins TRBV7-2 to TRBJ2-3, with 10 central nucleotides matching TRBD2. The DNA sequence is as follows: TGTGCCAGCAGCCCAAGTGGACTAGCGGGCACAGATACGCAGTATTTT. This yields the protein CASSPSGLAGTDTQYF.